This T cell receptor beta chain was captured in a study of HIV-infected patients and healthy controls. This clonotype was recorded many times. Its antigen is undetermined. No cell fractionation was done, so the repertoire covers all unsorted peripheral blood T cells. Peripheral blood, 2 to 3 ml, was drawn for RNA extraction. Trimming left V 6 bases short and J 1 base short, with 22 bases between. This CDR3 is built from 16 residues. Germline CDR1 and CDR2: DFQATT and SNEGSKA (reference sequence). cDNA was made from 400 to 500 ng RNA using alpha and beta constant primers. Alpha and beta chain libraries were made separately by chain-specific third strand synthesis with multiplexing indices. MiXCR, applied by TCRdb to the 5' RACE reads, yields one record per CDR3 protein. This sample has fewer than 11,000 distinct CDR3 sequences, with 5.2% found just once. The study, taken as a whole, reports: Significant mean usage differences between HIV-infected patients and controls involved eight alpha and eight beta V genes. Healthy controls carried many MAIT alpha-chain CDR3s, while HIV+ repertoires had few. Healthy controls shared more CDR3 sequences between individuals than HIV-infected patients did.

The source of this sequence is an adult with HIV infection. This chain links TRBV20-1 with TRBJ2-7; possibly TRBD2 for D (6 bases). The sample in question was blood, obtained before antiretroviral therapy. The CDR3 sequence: CSAPGIGTPDSYEQYF. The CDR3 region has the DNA TGCAGTGCCCCCGGGATCGGGACTCCCGATTCCTACGAGCAGTACTTC.